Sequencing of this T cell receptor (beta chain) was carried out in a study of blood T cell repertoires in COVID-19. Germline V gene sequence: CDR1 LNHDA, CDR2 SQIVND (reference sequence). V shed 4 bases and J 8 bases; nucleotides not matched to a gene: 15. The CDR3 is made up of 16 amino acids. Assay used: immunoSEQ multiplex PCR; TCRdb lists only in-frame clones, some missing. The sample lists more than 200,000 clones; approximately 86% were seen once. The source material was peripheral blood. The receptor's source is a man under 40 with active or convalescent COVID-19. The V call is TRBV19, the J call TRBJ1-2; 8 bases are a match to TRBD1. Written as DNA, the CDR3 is TGTGCCAGTAGTACACAGGGGGTAGGGCGATTTGGAGGCTACACCTTC. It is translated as CASSTQGVGRFGGYTF.